Listed here are 21 T cell receptor beta chains from one sample, sequenced in a study of blood T cell repertoires in COVID-19. Sequencing was performed with immunoSEQ multiplex PCR; in TCRdb, only in-frame clones are kept and a portion is missing. The sample has 150,000 to 200,000 clones, about 83% seen once; the top ten hold roughly 4%. The sample was PBMCs or T cells enriched from blood (not recorded which). Source of these receptors: a woman in her forties or fifties in a cohort exposed to, infected with or recovered from COVID-19 (not recorded which).

The J gene is TRBJ2-3, the V gene TRBV20-1; tentatively, D is TRBD2 (7 bases). The CDR3 sequence is 10 residues long. Between the trimmed V and J ends, which lost 5 bases and 15 bases, there was a span of 15 bases. CDR1 DFQATT and CDR2 SNEGSKA come from the germline V gene (reference sequence). The CDR3 bases are TGCAGTGCTGGGGGGGCCCGCCAATATTTT. Translation: CSAGGARQYF.

This chain links TRBV5-1 with TRBJ2-5, with 7 bases fitting TRBD2. Germline-derived CDR1 and CDR2 are SGHRS and YFSETQ. With V trimmed by 0 bases and J by 5 bases, 4 bases remained unmatched. The CDR3 sequence is 14 residues long. The CDR3 reads CASSLVVGGETQYF. The CDR3, as DNA: TGCGCCAGCAGCTTGGTTGTCGGGGGGGAGACCCAGTACTTC.

CDR3 loop: CASSPPLGQITEAFF. For the CDR3, the DNA is TGTGCCAGCAGCCCCCCCCTGGGACAGATCACTGAAGCTTTCTTT. V usage is TRBV28 and J usage is TRBJ1-1; 7 bases line up with TRBD1. Per germline, CDR1 MDHEN and CDR2 SYDVKM. Trimming cost V 6 bases and J 4 bases; bases outside gene matches: 11. The CDR3 spans 15 residues.

The rearrangement joins TRBV24-1 to TRBJ2-1; TRBD1 matches at 8 bases. Trimming took 4 bases from V and 2 from J; bases not matched to a gene: 3. Germline CDR1 is KGHDR and CDR2 is SFDVKD. This CDR3 is built from 15 residues. Here the CDR3 DNA reads TGTGCCACCAGTGACAGGGGGCTACCCTACAATGAGCAGTTCTTC. Amino acid sequence: CATSDRGLPYNEQFF.

The rearrangement links TRBV19 to TRBJ2-5; D may be TRBD2 (5 bases). The CDR3 covers 16 residues. The germline gives CDR1 LNHDA, CDR2 SQIVND (reference sequence). V was cut by 4 bases and J by 2 bases, with 17 bases left in between. The CDR3 region is CASSTALLPGQETQYF. In DNA form, the CDR3 reads TGTGCCAGTAGTACCGCACTTCTCCCGGGGCAAGAGACCCAGTACTTC. Combining the CDR3 with reference TRBV19 and TRBJ2-5 gives the whole variable domain DGGITQSPKYLFRKEGQNVTLSCEQNLNHDAMYWYRQDPGQGLRLIYYSQIVNDFQKGDIAEGYSVSREKKESFPLTVTSAQKNPTAFYLCASSTALLPGQETQYFGPGTRLLVL.

The rearrangement joins TRBV25-1 to TRBJ2-7, with a possible D match to TRBD1 (7 bases). Germline V gene data show CDR1 as MGHDK and CDR2 as SYGVNS. The CDR3 sequence is 16 residues long. V was clipped by 6 bases and J by 1 base, with 19 bases between them. CDR3 sequence: CASSRSGGLRSYEQYF. As DNA, the CDR3 is TGTGCCAGCAGCCGATCAGGGGGGCTCCGATCCTACGAGCAGTACTTC.

The chain employs TRBV19 and TRBJ1-4, with D tentatively TRBD1 (6 bases). The CDR3 covers 15 residues. V dropped 4 bases and J dropped 8 bases, with 17 bases sitting between them. Germline V gene data show CDR1 as LNHDA and CDR2 as SQIVND (reference sequence). The CDR3: CASSNPRGGDEKLFF. CDR3 DNA: TGTGCCAGTAGTAACCCAAGGGGGGGAGACGAAAAACTGTTTTTT. Together with reference TRBV19 and TRBJ1-4, the CDR3 gives the full variable domain: DGGITQSPKYLFRKEGQNVTLSCEQNLNHDAMYWYRQDPGQGLRLIYYSQIVNDFQKGDIAEGYSVSREKKESFPLTVTSAQKNPTAFYLCASSNPRGGDEKLFFGSGTQLSVL.

The chain has TRBV18 and TRBJ1-5, with a tentative D call TRBD1 (6 bases). Trimming left V 3 bases short and J 2 bases short, with 8 bases between. The CDR3 totals 14 residues. Germline values: CDR1 KGHSH, CDR2 LQKENI. CDR3 region: CASSPQGRNQPQHF. Written as DNA, the CDR3 is TGTGCCAGCTCACCTCAGGGGCGCAATCAGCCCCAGCATTTT.

The chain is built from TRBV25-1 and TRBJ2-3; 7 bases fit TRBD1. CDR1 and CDR2 from the germline V gene are MGHDK and SYGVNS. The CDR3 is 16 residues long. Trimming removed 2 bases from V and 0 bases from J; junction bases left unmatched: 5. In DNA, the CDR3 is TGTGCCAGCAGTGAAGGGGACAGCTCTAGCACAGATACGCAGTATTTT. It encodes CASSEGDSSSTDTQYF.

The chain uses TRBV2 and TRBJ2-5; tentatively, D is TRBD1 (6 bases). This CDR3 contains 14 residues. V lost 4 bases and J 5 bases, leaving 14 bases between the germline ends. Per germline, CDR1 SNHLY and CDR2 FYNNEI. The CDR3: CASSGAGESETQYF. The CDR3 region has the DNA TGTGCCAGCAGTGGTGCAGGGGAGTCGGAGACCCAGTACTTC.

The chain joins TRBV25-1 to TRBJ2-1; perhaps TRBD1 as D (6 bases). CDR1 is MGHDK, CDR2 SYGVNS, per germline. There are 13 residues in the CDR3. The V gene lost 4 bases and the J gene lost 5 bases, with 9 bases spanning the gap. DNA for the CDR3: TGTGCCAGCAGTGGACAGGAAAACAATGAGCAGTTCTTC. Its protein product is CASSGQENNEQFF. The variable domain in full, completed from reference TRBV25-1 and TRBJ2-1, reads EADIYQTPRYLVIGTGKKITLECSQTMGHDKMYWYQQDPGMELHLIHYSYGVNSTEKGDLSSESTVSRIRTEHFPLTLESARPSHTSQYLCASSGQENNEQFFGPGTRLTVL.

The chain links TRBV9 to TRBJ2-5, with 8 bases aligning to TRBD2. CDR1 is SGDLS, CDR2 YYNGEE, per germline. V gave up 3 bases and J gave up 4 bases; unmatched junction bases: 8. The length of the CDR3 is 15 residues. The CDR3 is CASSAGLGSRETQYF. Here the CDR3 DNA reads TGTGCCAGCAGCGCGGGACTAGGGTCGCGAGAGACCCAGTACTTC.

This clone was recorded only once. CDR3 nucleotides: TGTGCCAGCAGCTTACAGGCAGTATCGAACACCGGGGAGCTGTTTTTT. Protein: CASSLQAVSNTGELFF. J is TRBJ2-2 and V is TRBV7-3; D unresolved. V was cut by 2 bases and J by 0 bases, with 10 bases left in between. The CDR3 loop spans 16 amino acids. Germline V lookup: CDR1 SGHTA, CDR2 FQGTGA. The variable domain in full, with the rest retrieved from reference TRBV7-3 and TRBJ2-2, is GAGVSQTPSNKVTEKGKYVELRCDPISGHTALYWYRQSLGQGPEFLIYFQGTGAADDSGLPNDRFFAVRPEGSVSTLKIQRTERGDSAVYLCASSLQAVSNTGELFFGEGSRLTVL.

This clone has only one observation. This chain uses TRBV19 with TRBJ1-5; TRBD1 aligns across 7 bases. V was pared by 4 bases and J by 4 bases, with 1 base of the junction left unmatched. The CDR3 has 13 amino acids. Germline CDR1 reads LNHDA; CDR2 reads SQIVND (reference sequence). In DNA form, the CDR3 reads TGTGCCAGTAGTAAGGACAGGAATCAGCCCCAGCATTTT. Amino acid sequence: CASSKDRNQPQHF.

This chain links TRBV5-4 with TRBJ2-7, with D perhaps matching TRBD1 (7 bases). Between the trimmed V and J ends, which lost 1 base and 7 bases, there was a span of 12 bases. The CDR3 is 13 amino acids. The germline gives CDR1 SGHNT, CDR2 YYREEE (reference sequence). For the CDR3, the DNA is TGTGCCAGCAGCTTGAAGGGGGCGGGGGAGCAGTACTTC. Protein product: CASSLKGAGEQYF.

This clone was seen a few times. The gene calls are TRBV5-6 and TRBJ2-2; D call uncertain. V was pared by 3 bases and J by 5 bases, with 8 bases between. This CDR3 has 13 amino acids. Germline CDR1 and CDR2: SGHDT and YYEEEE. CDR3 coding DNA: TGTGCCAGCAGCTGGAGCGCAACCGGGGAGCTGTTTTTT. Its protein product is CASSWSATGELFF.

The CDR3 is CSVEGGQGDADEQYF. In DNA form, the CDR3 reads TGCAGCGTTGAGGGGGGACAGGGGGATGCTGACGAGCAGTACTTC. This chain connects TRBV29-1 to TRBJ2-7, with TRBD1 identical over 11 bases. V lost 3 bases to trimming and J lost 5 bases; unmatched junction nucleotides: 9. This CDR3 is built from 15 residues. Germline CDR1 is SQVTM and CDR2 is ANQGSEA.

V gene TRBV5-4 combines with J gene TRBJ1-4, with D possibly being TRBD1 (5 bases). Trimming stripped 5 bases from V and 5 bases from J, with 13 bases between. This CDR3 region has 14 residues. The germline V gene has CDR1 SGHNT and CDR2 YYREEE (reference sequence). In DNA, the CDR3 is TGTGCCAGCAGTGTATCGCCAGGGAATGAAAAACTGTTTTTT. This encodes CASSVSPGNEKLFF. Based on the CDR3 plus reference TRBV5-4 and TRBJ1-4, the full variable domain is ETGVTQSPTHLIKTRGQQVTLRCSSQSGHNTVSWYQQALGQGPQFIFQYYREEENGRGNFPPRFSGLQFPNYSSELNVNALELDDSALYLCASSVSPGNEKLFFGSGTQLSVL.

The chain has TRBV15 and TRBJ1-1; D is unresolved. The germline V gene has CDR1 LNHNV and CDR2 YYDKDF (reference sequence). This CDR3 comprises 13 residues. Trimming shortened V by 0 bases and J by 11 bases, and 13 bases separated the two germline ends. Here the CDR3 reads CATSRDTRGTAFF. Written as DNA, the CDR3 is TGTGCCACCAGCAGAGATACTCGGGGTACGGCTTTCTTT.

The CDR3 nucleotides are TGTGCCAGCAGCTTAGACAGGGTTCTCACCGGGGAGCTGTTTTTT. Its translation is CASSLDRVLTGELFF. The chain recombines TRBV7-3 with TRBJ2-2; 7 nucleotides align to TRBD1. The germline gives CDR1 SGHTA, CDR2 FQGTGA. With 2 bases clipped from V and 4 bases from J, the junction kept 4 bases outside the gene matches. The CDR3 length is 15 residues.

This sequence joins TRBV3-1 (or the pseudogene TRBV3-2) and TRBJ1-4; D possibly corresponds to TRBD1 (5 bases). Germline assignment: CDR1 LGHDT and CDR2 YNNKEL (reference sequence). V lost 3 bases and J 7 bases, leaving 9 bases between the germline ends. This CDR3 contains 13 residues. In DNA form, the CDR3 reads TGTGCCAGCAGCCAGGCAGGGCCTGAAAAACTGTTTTTT. Protein: CASSQAGPEKLFF.